These T cell receptor beta chains were read from a single sample in a study of graft-versus-host responses after intestinal transplantation. TCRdb's copy holds only in-frame clones and misses some; the assay was immunoSEQ multiplex PCR. The table includes around 99,000 clones, roughly 89% detected once. Antigens of these TCRs are unknown. The specimen comprised unstimulated CD4+ T cells sorted from spleen or lymph node cells, sampled before transplant. All receptors come from a human donor who was the organ donor for an intestinal transplant. CDR3s include the opening cysteine and the closing phenylalanine or tryptophan. The D gene is left open where the match is weak. Size tells how often a clone was seen (once, few, many) or the class of an expanded clone, and some rows leave it out.

v_call,clone_size,cdr3_length,d_call,j_call,cdr3_nt,cdr3_aa
TRBV27,-,12,-,TRBJ1-6,TGTGCCAGCAGCCAACAAGATTCACCCCTCCACTTT,CASSQQDSPLHF
TRBV11-2,-,16,-,TRBJ2-1,TGTGCCAGCAGCTTAGGTAGGATCGGAGGGTCCGGTGAGCAGTTCTTC,CASSLGRIGGSGEQFF
TRBV5-5,-,12,-,TRBJ1-2,TGTGCCAGCACGGGGACATACTATGGCTACACCTTC,CASTGTYYGYTF
TRBV20-1,-,11,-,TRBJ1-3,TGCAGTGCTCTGTTTGGAAACACCATATATTTT,CSALFGNTIYF
TRBV11-2,-,16,-,TRBJ2-2,TGTGCCAGCAGCTTAGAATGGGGGAGAGGGACCGGGGAGCTGTTTTTT,CASSLEWGRGTGELFF
TRBV2,once,16,-,TRBJ1-2,TGTGCCAGCAGCCTCGAGGGGGACACCCTGAACTATGGCTACACCTTC,CASSLEGDTLNYGYTF
TRBV5-1,few,13,-,TRBJ1-5,TGCGCCGCTGGAGGAGGGGGTTGTCAGCCCCAGCATTTT,CAAGGGGCQPQHF
TRBV10-3,few,13,-,TRBJ1-4,TGTGCCATCAGTAAAGGGTCAGGCGAAAAACTGTTTTTT,CAISKGSGEKLFF
TRBV5-4,-,14,-,TRBJ1-4,TGTGCCAGCAGCCCCGGACAGAGCAATGAAAAACTGTTTTTT,CASSPGQSNEKLFF
TRBV18,-,12,-,TRBJ1-2,TGTGCCAGCTCACCCCGAGGAGGGGGCTACACCTTC,CASSPRGGGYTF
TRBV18,-,16,-,TRBJ2-2,TGTGCCAGCTCACCACGGGCTCTTCTGAACACCGGGGAGCTGTTTTTT,CASSPRALLNTGELFF
TRBV4-2,-,13,-,TRBJ1-6,TGTGCCAGCAGCCAAGGCTGGGATTCACCCCTCCACTTT,CASSQGWDSPLHF
TRBV7-2,-,14,-,TRBJ2-7,TGTGCCAGCAGTCCTAGGCTAAGAGGCTACGAGCAGTACTTC,CASSPRLRGYEQYF
TRBV7-9,once,15,-,TRBJ2-2,TGTGCCAGCAGCTTCTCCTCTAGGAACACCGGGGAGCTGTTTTTT,CASSFSSRNTGELFF
TRBV15,-,18,-,TRBJ2-7,TGTGCCACCAGCAGATTACAGGGCGTGGGCGTGGCGGCCTACGAGCAGTACTTC,CATSRLQGVGVAAYEQYF
TRBV11-2,-,16,-,TRBJ1-2,TGTGCCAGCAGCTTAGAGTGGCGGGGTATTAGCTATGGCTACACCTTC,CASSLEWRGISYGYTF
TRBV29-1,-,16,-,TRBJ2-5,TGCAGCGTTGAAGATGGCCCAGGATTCCTTCAAGAGACCCAGTACTTC,CSVEDGPGFLQETQYF
TRBV6-5,-,13,TRBD1,TRBJ1-2,TGTGCCAGCAGTAAAGACAGGGGACTTGGCTACACCTTC,CASSKDRGLGYTF
TRBV7-9,-,14,TRBD2,TRBJ2-1,TGTGCCAGCAGCTTAGATTGGGGGGGTTTGGAGCAGTTCTTC,CASSLDWGGLEQFF
TRBV5-1,-,14,-,TRBJ1-1,TGCGCCAGCAGCTGGGCCTTACCGAACACTGAAGCTTTCTTT,CASSWALPNTEAFF
TRBV5-4,-,17,TRBD2,TRBJ2-3,TGTGCCAGCAGCTGGGAGCGGGGAGGTTTAAGCACAGATACGCAGTATTTT,CASSWERGGLSTDTQYF
TRBV6-5,-,15,TRBD2,TRBJ2-3,TGTGCCAGCAGACGGACTAGCGGACGCACAGATACGCAGTATTTT,CASRRTSGRTDTQYF
TRBV6-5,-,14,-,TRBJ1-5,TGTGCCAGCAGTGATCTGGCGGACTCTGGCACCCAGCATTTT,CASSDLADSGTQHF
TRBV6-5,-,14,-,TRBJ2-5,TGTGCCAGCAGTCCGGGGGCATTACGAGAGACCCAGTACTTC,CASSPGALRETQYF
TRBV7-9,-,14,-,TRBJ1-4,TGTGCCAGCAGCAGGGACCGGGGTAATGAAAAACTGTTTTTT,CASSRDRGNEKLFF
TRBV2,-,11,-,TRBJ2-7,TGTGCCAGCGAACAGGGTGCCAGGGCATACTTC,CASEQGARAYF
TRBV6-1,-,13,-,TRBJ1-6,TGTGCCAGCAACCCCAGAGGGGGTTCACCCCTCCACTTT,CASNPRGGSPLHF
TRBV18,-,16,-,TRBJ1-1,TGTGCCAGCTCACCCGATTTGACCAGGAGGAACACTGAAGCTTTCTTT,CASSPDLTRRNTEAFF
TRBV29-1,-,13,-,TRBJ2-4,TGCAGCGTTGGCCTCCTAAAGGAAAACATTCAGTACTTC,CSVGLLKENIQYF
TRBV11-1,-,13,-,TRBJ1-1,TGTGCCAGCAGCTTACGGGAAAACACTGAAGCTTTCTTT,CASSLRENTEAFF
TRBV5-1,-,14,TRBD2,TRBJ2-1,TGCGCCAGCAGCGGCGGGAGGCCCCTAAATGAGCAGTTCTTC,CASSGGRPLNEQFF
TRBV11-2,-,16,-,TRBJ2-1,TGTGCCAGCAGCTTAGAGTCACCTAGCTCCTACAATGAGCAGTTCTTC,CASSLESPSSYNEQFF
TRBV7-2,-,14,TRBD1,TRBJ1-1,TGTGCCAGCAGCCCGGGACAGGCGAACACTGAAGCTTTCTTT,CASSPGQANTEAFF
TRBV29-1,once,17,TRBD2,TRBJ2-4,TGCAACCTAAGGCGGCTAGCGGGAGAAGGGAAAGGAAACATTCAGTACTTC,CNLRRLAGEGKGNIQYF
TRBV7-9,-,15,-,TRBJ1-1,TGTGCCAGCAGCTTAGCGGCCAGGAAGGGCACTGAAGCTTTCTTT,CASSLAARKGTEAFF
TRBV7-3,-,12,-,TRBJ2-2,TGTGCCAGCAGCCCCGGCACCGGGGAGCTGTTTTTT,CASSPGTGELFF
TRBV9,-,16,TRBD2,TRBJ2-7,TGTGCCAGCAGCCCGGGGGTCGGCGGGAGCTCCTACGAGCAGTACTTC,CASSPGVGGSSYEQYF
TRBV5-4,-,13,-,TRBJ2-1,TGTGCCAGCAGCTTGCCTCTGAGCCTCAAACCGTTCTTC,CASSLPLSLKPFF
TRBV18,-,12,-,TRBJ2-7,TGTGCCAGCTCAGTGACCACTACTGAGCAGTACTTC,CASSVTTTEQYF